Included here is one T cell receptor (beta chain) sequence, with context. This clonotype came up a few times. Its recognized antigen is unknown. No base quality values were provided; no much bigger clone lies one nucleotide off. This sample is drawn from a study of vaccination and CD4 T cells after COVID-19 (dated by TCRdb to 2021 to 2024). General notes on the study: Convalescent patients had a positive SARS-CoV-2 result on nasal swab PCR, and of these patients, nine had mild disease and one had severe disease. Post-COVID blood samples were collected from convalescent patients a median of approximately 93 days after diagnosis, with a range of about 30 to 161 days. In around 10 COVID-19 convalescent patients and several infection-naive healthy vaccine recipients, researchers compared the spike-specific CD4+ TCR repertoire from before mRNA vaccination with the repertoire from after. Control cultures used a CEFX viral epitope pool as positive control, an HIV-1 Nef peptide pool as negative control, or no peptide. Post-vaccine blood samples were collected a median of about 72 days after the second vaccine dose, ranging from 14 to 241 days. Overlapping spike peptide pools from SARS-CoV-2 and from the common cold coronaviruses HCoV-NL63, HCoV-OC43 and HCoV-229E were used as culture stimuli. Two doses of either the Pfizer-BioNTech BNT162b2 vaccine (n=8) or the Moderna mRNA-1273 vaccine (n=2) were administered to participants. The convalescent cohort comprised six males and four females, including two Hispanic individuals, seven Caucasians, two Asians and one multiracial person. What the work shows at the level of the full study, not this receptor alone: Of the vaccine-specific clones in convalescent patients, 304 of 307, or nearly all, reacted only to SARS-CoV-2 spike and did not cross-react with common cold coronaviruses. Only a relatively small number of convalescent patients were included in the study, and early timepoints following natural infection were not analyzed. The median number of SARS-CoV-2-reactive clonotypes rose from under 25 after infection to 38 after vaccination, but the change was not significant. Among convalescent patients, a median about 90% of the SARS-CoV-2-reactive clones seen after vaccination appeared only after vaccination, which suggests priming specific to the vaccine.

Reading the germline V gene gives CDR1 KGHDR and CDR2 SFDVKD. The CDR3 runs 11 residues from the cysteine to the phenylalanine. The kept DNA is CDR3 alone, 33 bases in frame from the first base. Trimming costs V 5 bases and J 5 bases, and their ends lie 4 bases apart. In the paper's terms, the treatment or condition label means: approximately nine-day PBMC culture with coronavirus spike peptide pools or control peptides (ViraFEST assay). The ViraFEST assay, used in the study, expanded antigen-specific T cells with peptide pools and then identified the expanded clonotypes through TCR sequencing. Positive SARS-CoV-2 PCR tests in the convalescent patients dated from March to December 2020, before Alpha, Beta and Delta variants emerged in the United States. About 2 million PBMCs per well were cultured in IMDM with 5% human AB serum and about 9.2 IU/ml IL-2, plus 10 ug/ml peptide pools. On days 3 and 7, half of the culture medium was replaced with fresh IL-2-containing medium. CD4+ T cells were isolated after around ten days of culture through negative selection using the EasySep CD4+ T cell isolation kit. Ficoll-Paque Plus gradient centrifugation was used to isolate PBMCs from whole blood, and the isolated PBMCs were then either used fresh or cryopreserved at -140C. Triplicate wells were generally used for each culture condition.

Libraries were constructed by PCR. TCR sequencing of DNA from cultured CD4+ T cells used the Oncomine TCR Beta short-read assay at the Johns Hopkins FTIC core. The QIAamp micro DNA kit was used to extract genomic DNA from the cultured CD4+ T cells. Oncomine TCR Beta libraries made from cultured CD4+ T cells were pooled using unique dual indexes and sequenced on an Illumina iSeq 100. The authors' analysis ran thus. Non-productive sequences were filtered out, and CDR3s that did not start with C, did not end with F or W, or were shorter than 7 amino acids were discarded. The MANAFEST web application was used to identify antigen-specific clonotypes by comparing peptide-stimulated wells against reference wells and other culture wells. Positive clones required FDR below 0.05, an odds ratio above 5, and productive frequency above 0.1% in at least two of three replicate wells. A clonotype was classed as cross-reactive if the clonotype showed significant expansion both in SARS-CoV-2 spike wells and in at least one common cold coronavirus spike condition. Similarity between CDR3 sequences was evaluated in R version 3.6.1 using Levenshtein distances (stringdist) and unrooted phylogenetic trees (ape). Starting from the raw public reads, TCRdb applied fastp trimming at Q25, assembled clones with MiXCR and retained in-frame beta chains. Rows with one shared CDR3 protein collapse into an entry with the most common genes and DNA. These V and J calls are TCRdb output, not the study's own analysis. This sample lists fewer than 15,000 distinct CDR3 sequences; 50% to 60% were detected once. The leading ten clones occupy 4.6% of the sample.

The clonotype was recovered from a human donor who had recovered from COVID-19. The source material was CD4+ T cells from blood, cultured in vitro, sampled before SARS-CoV-2 vaccination. The rearrangement combines TRBV24-1 with TRBJ2-3, with the D gene uncertain. The DNA is TGTGCCACCAGTGTACGAGATACGCAGTATTTT. It codes for CATSVRDTQYF.